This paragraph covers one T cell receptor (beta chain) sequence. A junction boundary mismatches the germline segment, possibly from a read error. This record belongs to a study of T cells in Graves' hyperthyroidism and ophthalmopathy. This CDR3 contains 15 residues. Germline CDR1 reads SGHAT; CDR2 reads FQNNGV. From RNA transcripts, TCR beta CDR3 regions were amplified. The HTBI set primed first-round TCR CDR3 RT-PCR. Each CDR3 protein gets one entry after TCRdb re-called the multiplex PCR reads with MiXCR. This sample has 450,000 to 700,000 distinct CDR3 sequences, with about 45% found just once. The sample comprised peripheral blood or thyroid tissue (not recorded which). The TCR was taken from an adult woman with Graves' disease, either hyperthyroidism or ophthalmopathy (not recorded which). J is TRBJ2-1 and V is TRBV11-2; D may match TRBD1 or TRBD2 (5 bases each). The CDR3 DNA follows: TGTACCAGCAGCCATCCGGGACGGTCCTACAATGAGCAGTTCTTC. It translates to CTSSHPGRSYNEQFF.